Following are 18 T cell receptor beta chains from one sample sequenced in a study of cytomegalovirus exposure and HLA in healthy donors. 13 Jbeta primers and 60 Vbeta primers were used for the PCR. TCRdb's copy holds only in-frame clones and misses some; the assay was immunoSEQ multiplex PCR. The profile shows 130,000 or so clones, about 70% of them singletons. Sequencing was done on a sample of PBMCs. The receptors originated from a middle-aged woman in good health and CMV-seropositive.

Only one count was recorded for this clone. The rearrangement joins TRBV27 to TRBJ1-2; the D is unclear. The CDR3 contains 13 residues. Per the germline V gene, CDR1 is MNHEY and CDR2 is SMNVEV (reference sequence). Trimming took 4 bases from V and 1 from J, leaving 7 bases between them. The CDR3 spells CASSSGINYGYTF. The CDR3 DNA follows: TGTGCCAGCAGTTCAGGAATTAACTATGGCTACACCTTC.

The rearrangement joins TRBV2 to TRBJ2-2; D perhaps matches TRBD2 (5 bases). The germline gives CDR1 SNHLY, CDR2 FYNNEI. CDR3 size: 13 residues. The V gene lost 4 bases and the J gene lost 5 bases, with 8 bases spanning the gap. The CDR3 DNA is TGTGCCAGCAGTGTAGGGAGTACCGGGGAGCTGTTTTTT. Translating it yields CASSVGSTGELFF.

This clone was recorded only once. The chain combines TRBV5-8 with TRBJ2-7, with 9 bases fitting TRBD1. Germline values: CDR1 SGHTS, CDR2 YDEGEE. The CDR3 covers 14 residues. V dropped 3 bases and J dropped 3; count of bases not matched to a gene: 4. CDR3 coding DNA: TGTGCCAGCAGCTGGCGGGACAGGGACTACGAGCAGTACTTC. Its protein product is CASSWRDRDYEQYF.

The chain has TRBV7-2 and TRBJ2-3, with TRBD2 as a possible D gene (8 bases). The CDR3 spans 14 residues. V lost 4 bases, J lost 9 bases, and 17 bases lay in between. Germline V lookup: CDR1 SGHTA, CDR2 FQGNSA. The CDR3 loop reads CASSSSGGTATQYF. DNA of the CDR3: TGTGCCAGCAGCTCCTCGGGGGGGACAGCAACGCAGTATTTT.

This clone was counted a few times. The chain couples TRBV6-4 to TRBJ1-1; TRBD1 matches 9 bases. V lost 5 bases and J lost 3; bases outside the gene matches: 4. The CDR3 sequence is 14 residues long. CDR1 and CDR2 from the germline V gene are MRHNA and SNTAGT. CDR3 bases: TGTGCCAGCAGTTCAGGACAGGGGCACACTGAAGCTTTCTTT. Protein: CASSSGQGHTEAFF.

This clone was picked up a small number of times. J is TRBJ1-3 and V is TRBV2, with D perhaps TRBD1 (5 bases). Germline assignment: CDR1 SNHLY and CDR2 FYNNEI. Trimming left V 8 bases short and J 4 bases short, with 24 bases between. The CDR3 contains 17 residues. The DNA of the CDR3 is TGTGCCAGCGGCCCGACAACGGGGGAATCGAGCGGAAACACCATATATTTT. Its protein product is CASGPTTGESSGNTIYF.

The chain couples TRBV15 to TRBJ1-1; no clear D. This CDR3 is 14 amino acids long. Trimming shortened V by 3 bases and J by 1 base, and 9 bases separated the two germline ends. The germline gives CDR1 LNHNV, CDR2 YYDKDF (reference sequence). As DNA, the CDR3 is TGTGCCACCAGCAGTCTCAGACAGAACACTGAAGCTTTCTTT. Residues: CATSSLRQNTEAFF.

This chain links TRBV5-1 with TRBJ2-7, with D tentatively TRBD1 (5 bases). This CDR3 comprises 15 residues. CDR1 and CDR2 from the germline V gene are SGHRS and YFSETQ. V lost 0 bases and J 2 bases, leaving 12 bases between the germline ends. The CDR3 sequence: CASSLEAGWAYEQYF. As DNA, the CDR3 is TGCGCCAGCAGCTTGGAGGCAGGGTGGGCCTACGAGCAGTACTTC.

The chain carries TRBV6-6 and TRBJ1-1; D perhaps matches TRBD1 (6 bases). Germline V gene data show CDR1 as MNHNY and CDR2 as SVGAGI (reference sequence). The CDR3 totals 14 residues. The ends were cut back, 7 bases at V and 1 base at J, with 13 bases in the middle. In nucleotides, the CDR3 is TGTGCCAGCACCCTCTCACAGGGGAACACTGAAGCTTTCTTT. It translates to CASTLSQGNTEAFF.

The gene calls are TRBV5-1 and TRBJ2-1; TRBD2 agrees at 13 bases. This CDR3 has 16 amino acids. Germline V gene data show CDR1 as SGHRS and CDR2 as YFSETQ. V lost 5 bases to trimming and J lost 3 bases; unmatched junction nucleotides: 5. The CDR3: CASSGLAGVIYNEQFF. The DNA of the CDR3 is TGCGCCAGCAGTGGACTAGCGGGAGTTATCTACAATGAGCAGTTCTTC.

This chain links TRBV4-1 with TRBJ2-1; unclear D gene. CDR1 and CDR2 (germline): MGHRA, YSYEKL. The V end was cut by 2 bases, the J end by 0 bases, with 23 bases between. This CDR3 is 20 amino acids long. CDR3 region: CASSQLYPKAQTRSYNEQFF. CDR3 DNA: TGCGCCAGCAGCCAACTCTACCCTAAGGCCCAGACACGCTCCTACAATGAGCAGTTCTTC.

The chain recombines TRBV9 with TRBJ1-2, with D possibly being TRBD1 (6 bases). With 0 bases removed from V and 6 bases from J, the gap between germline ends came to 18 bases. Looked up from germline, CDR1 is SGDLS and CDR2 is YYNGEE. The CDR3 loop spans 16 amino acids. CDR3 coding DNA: TGTGCCAGCAGCGTAGTTTCGGCAGGGGCGTCTCATGGCTACACCTTC. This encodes CASSVVSAGASHGYTF.

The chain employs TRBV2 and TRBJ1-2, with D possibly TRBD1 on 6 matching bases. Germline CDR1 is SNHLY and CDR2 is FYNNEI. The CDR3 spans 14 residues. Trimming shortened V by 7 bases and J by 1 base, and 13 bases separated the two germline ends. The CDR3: CASNNGGRNYGYTF. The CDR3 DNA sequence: TGTGCCAGCAATAACGGGGGGCGTAACTATGGCTACACCTTC.

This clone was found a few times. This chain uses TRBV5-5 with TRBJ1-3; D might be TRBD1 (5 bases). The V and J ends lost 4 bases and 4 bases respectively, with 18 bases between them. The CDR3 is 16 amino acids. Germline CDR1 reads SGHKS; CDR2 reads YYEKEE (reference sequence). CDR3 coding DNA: TGTGCCAGCAGCCTTGGCCCAGGGAAATTAGGAAACACCATATATTTT. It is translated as CASSLGPGKLGNTIYF.

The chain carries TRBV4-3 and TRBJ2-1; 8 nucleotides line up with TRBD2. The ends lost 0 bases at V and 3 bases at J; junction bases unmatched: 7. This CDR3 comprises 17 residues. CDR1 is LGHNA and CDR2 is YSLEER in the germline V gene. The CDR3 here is CASSQDLPSGHYNEQFF. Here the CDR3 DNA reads TGCGCCAGCAGCCAAGATCTCCCTAGCGGGCACTACAATGAGCAGTTCTTC.

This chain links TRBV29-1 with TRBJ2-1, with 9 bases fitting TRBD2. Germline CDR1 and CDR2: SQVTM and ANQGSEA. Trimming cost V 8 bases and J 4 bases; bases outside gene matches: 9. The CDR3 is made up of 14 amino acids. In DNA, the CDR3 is TGCAGCACGAAAGCTAGCGGGGCATACAATGAGCAGTTCTTC. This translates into CSTKASGAYNEQFF.

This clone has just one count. The CDR3 sequence: CASSTGTGLTEAFF. Here the CDR3 DNA reads TGTGCCAGCAGCACCGGGACAGGGTTGACTGAAGCTTTCTTT. This chain links TRBV21-1 with TRBJ1-1; TRBD1 is taken as the D call from the table, unchecked against the DNA. TRBV21-1 is given as a pseudogene. This CDR3 comprises 14 residues.

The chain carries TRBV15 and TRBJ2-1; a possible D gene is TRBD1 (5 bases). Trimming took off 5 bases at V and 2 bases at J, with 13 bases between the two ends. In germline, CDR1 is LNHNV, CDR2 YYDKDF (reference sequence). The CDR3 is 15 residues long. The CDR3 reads CATSQDRRPYNEQFF. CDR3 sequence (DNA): TGTGCCACCAGCCAAGACAGAAGACCCTACAATGAGCAGTTCTTC.